Following are 25 T cell receptor beta chains from one sample sequenced in a study of blood T cells in healthy people across ages (dated by TCRdb to 2014 to 2015). The library was prepared using 5' RACE. For sequencing, an Illumina HiSeq 2500 was employed. A second PCR of roughly 6 to 11 cycles was run with a J-beta primer mix and a sample-barcoded 5' primer. The public sequencing data were trimmed at Q25 with fastp and processed into clonotypes with MiXCR by TCRdb, which kept only in-frame beta chains. Every entry covers one CDR3 protein and lists the most common genes and DNA from its rows. Counted in this sample were hundreds of thousands of distinct CDR3 sequences; 25% to 35% of them appeared once. The ten largest clones capture about 3.3% of the sample. The data were also submitted as part of a second study, on T cells of mothers and their children.

The sequencing sample was made of blood. These receptors originate from a boy aged 2 to 10 in good health.

The sample holds a few counts of this clonotype. The chain carries TRBV4-3 and TRBJ1-6; no clear D. The CDR3 runs 16 residues. Germline V gives CDR1 LGHNA, CDR2 YSLEER. V gave up 4 bases and J gave up 8 bases, with 18 bases separating them. The CDR3 reads CASSRAQARSDSPLHF. Here the CDR3 DNA reads TGCGCCAGCAGCCGAGCGCAGGCCCGTTCGGATTCACCCCTCCACTTT.

The V gene is TRBV20-1, the J gene TRBJ2-4; D remains unclear. Germline loops: CDR1 DFQATT, CDR2 SNEGSKA (reference sequence). V was trimmed by 0 bases and J by 0 bases, leaving 9 bases between them. This CDR3 is built from 15 residues. The CDR3 DNA reads TGCAGTGCTAGAGATTTCCTAAGAGCCAAAAACATTCAGTACTTC. Amino acid sequence: CSARDFLRAKNIQYF.

As DNA, the CDR3 is TGCAGTGCCGCCCGACTAACGACCGGGGAGCTGTTTTTT. This sequence encodes CSAARLTTGELFF. The V call is TRBV20-1, the J call TRBJ2-2; D might be TRBD2 (5 bases). The germline V and J ends were trimmed by 6 bases and 5 bases, with 13 bases remaining between them. CDR1 and CDR2 (germline): DFQATT, SNEGSKA (reference sequence). The CDR3 is 13 amino acids.

Only a few counts were recorded for this clonotype. The gene calls are TRBV12-5 and TRBJ2-1, with 8 nucleotides matching TRBD1. The CDR3 is 14 amino acids. Per the germline V gene, CDR1 is LGHNT and CDR2 is FRNRAP. Losses at the gene ends were 6 bases for V and 7 bases for J; bases not matched to a gene: 8. The CDR3 nucleotides read TGTGCTAGTGGATCTGGACAGGGCAGGAATGAGCAGTTCTTC. Translating gives CASGSGQGRNEQFF.

The chain couples TRBV20-1 to TRBJ2-1; 9 positions agree with TRBD2. V trimming: 0 bases; J trimming: 9 bases; junction bases outside the gene matches: 6. The CDR3 has 14 amino acids. CDR1 and CDR2 from the germline V gene are DFQATT and SNEGSKA (reference sequence). The CDR3 nucleotides read TGCAGTGCTAGAGAGACTAGCGGATTGGGTGAGCAGTTCTTC. Protein: CSARETSGLGEQFF.

The V gene is TRBV20-1, the J gene TRBJ2-5; 9 bases are shared with TRBD1. The J segment lost 5 bases and the V segment lost 0 bases, leaving 13 bases of the junction unmatched. CDR3 length equals 17 residues. CDR1 DFQATT and CDR2 SNEGSKA come from the germline V gene (reference sequence). CDR3 bases: TGCAGTGCTAGAGATCTAACTCGCGGGACAGGGAGGGAGACCCAGTACTTC. Amino acid sequence: CSARDLTRGTGRETQYF.

In its sample, this clonotype was seen many times. The chain joins TRBV29-1 to TRBJ2-5; possible D gene TRBD2, 5 bases. Between the trimmed V and J ends, which lost 4 bases and 5 bases, there was a span of 14 bases. The CDR3 covers 13 residues. Germline V gives CDR1 SQVTM, CDR2 ANQGSEA. In DNA, the CDR3 is TGCAGCGTTGGAGGGCACCCTGGGGAGACCCAGTACTTC. Translation: CSVGGHPGETQYF.

This clonotype came up a few times. The chain recombines TRBV29-1 with TRBJ1-1; D unclear. This CDR3 contains 15 residues. Germline-derived CDR1 and CDR2 are SQVTM and ANQGSEA. Trimming took 4 bases from V and 2 from J, leaving 17 bases between them. CDR3 amino acids: CSVGPLIRTNTEAFF. Here the CDR3 DNA reads TGCAGCGTTGGGCCCTTGATACGGACTAACACTGAAGCTTTCTTT. Using reference TRBV29-1 and TRBJ1-1 for the parts outside the CDR3, the full variable domain is SAVISQKPSRDICQRGTSLTIQCQVDSQVTMMFWYRQQPGQSLTLIATANQGSEATYESGFVIDKFPISRPNLTFSTLTVSNMSPEDSSIYLCSVGPLIRTNTEAFFGQGTRLTVV.

This clonotype was recorded a few times. This chain joins TRBV7-9 and TRBJ1-2; TRBD1 might be the D (5 bases). Per germline, CDR1 SEHNR and CDR2 FQNEAQ (reference sequence). V lost 1 base, J lost 0 bases, and 15 bases lay in between. CDR3 length: 17 residues. This CDR3 reads CASSLGRGTRTNYGYTF. The CDR3 coding sequence is TGTGCCAGCAGCTTAGGAAGGGGTACCCGGACTAACTATGGCTACACCTTC.

The V call is TRBV6-6, the J call TRBJ2-6; the match to TRBD1 covers 8 bases. The CDR3 runs to 18 residues. The germline V gene encodes CDR1 MNHNY and CDR2 SVGAGI (reference sequence). V shed 6 bases, J shed 0 bases, and the junction held 10 bases outside the gene matches. The CDR3 region has the DNA TGTGCCAGCAGAGGTCCCGGACAGGGCCTCTCTGGGGCCAACGTCCTGACTTTC. Translating gives CASRGPGQGLSGANVLTF.

This clonotype has more than one count but fewer than ten. The V gene is TRBV20-1, the J gene TRBJ2-7, with 14 bases fitting TRBD2. Per the germline V gene, CDR1 is DFQATT and CDR2 is SNEGSKA (reference sequence). The length of the CDR3 is 18 residues. V was clipped by 0 bases and J by 4 bases; unmatched bases: 11. The CDR3 spells CSARDQGLAGELRYEQYF. CDR3 nucleotides: TGCAGTGCTAGAGATCAGGGACTAGCGGGAGAACTCAGGTACGAGCAGTACTTC.

By share of the sample, this clonotype is medium-sized (0.01 to 0.1%). The chain employs TRBV25-1 and TRBJ2-5; D call uncertain. CDR3 length: 14 residues. Trimming removed 2 bases at V and 3 bases at J, with 10 bases between. CDR1 MGHDK and CDR2 SYGVNS come from the germline V gene. CDR3 region: CASSEPSVKETQYF. For the CDR3, the DNA is TGTGCCAGCAGTGAACCCAGTGTGAAAGAGACCCAGTACTTC.

The V call is TRBV6-5, the J call TRBJ2-2; D is undetermined. V was clipped by 2 bases and J by 1 base, with 8 bases between them. CDR1 and CDR2 (germline): MNHEY, SVGAGI. This CDR3 contains 15 residues. CDR3 DNA sequence: TGTGCCAGCAGTTACGCCCAGATGAACACCGGGGAGCTGTTTTTT. It codes for CASSYAQMNTGELFF.

This chain links TRBV2 with TRBJ1-6; the match to TRBD1 covers 8 bases. The length of the CDR3 is 16 residues. Germline trimming cut 6 bases from V and 3 bases from J; bases unmatched to any gene: 7. Germline CDR1 SNHLY, CDR2 FYNNEI. CDR3 residues: CASSADRGGYNSPLHF. CDR3 sequence (DNA): TGTGCCAGCAGCGCCGACAGGGGCGGCTATAATTCACCCCTCCACTTT.

The genes are TRBV5-1 and TRBJ2-5; 7 nucleotides line up with TRBD1. The CDR3 extends over 15 amino acids. The trim removed 5 bases at V and 2 bases at J, leaving 9 bases unmatched. Germline CDR1 and CDR2: SGHRS and YFSETQ. DNA for the CDR3: TGCGCCAGCAGTTATCTTCCGGGACAGCAAGAGACCCAGTACTTC. Encoded protein: CASSYLPGQQETQYF.

The chain joins TRBV15 to TRBJ1-6; D is uncertain. In germline, CDR1 is LNHNV, CDR2 YYDKDF (reference sequence). The CDR3 covers 15 residues. Trimming removed 0 bases from V and 14 bases from J, with 17 bases in between. CDR3 sequence: CATSRDPRGRLALHF. CDR3 coding DNA: TGTGCCACCAGCAGAGATCCCAGAGGGCGGTTGGCCCTCCACTTT.

This clonotype was seen only a few times. The chain combines TRBV30 with TRBJ2-5, with 9 nucleotides matching TRBD2. After removal of 0 bases from V and 1 base from J, the junction contained 3 bases not matched to a gene. Germline CDR1 and CDR2: GTSNPN and SVGIG (reference sequence). The CDR3 sequence is 15 residues long. CDR3 bases: TGTGCCTGGAGTGTAGCGGGGGGCCCCCAAGAGACCCAGTACTTC. Amino acid sequence: CAWSVAGGPQETQYF.

This clonotype has at least ten counts. At one end, the junction sequence differs from germline, possibly due to a read error. The chain recombines TRBV4-1 with TRBJ2-5; no reliable D call. Germline V lookup: CDR1 MGHRA, CDR2 YSYEKL. The CDR3 length is 13 residues. Written as DNA, the CDR3 is TGTGCCAGCAGCCAAGCAGTTCAAGAGACCCAGTACTTC. Translating it yields CASSQAVQETQYF.

This clonotype showed up just a few times. The CDR3 DNA is TGTGCCAGCAGCTTAACACGACTAGCGGGGTACAATGAGCAGTTCTTC. This translates into CASSLTRLAGYNEQFF. V gene TRBV7-2 combines with J gene TRBJ2-1; TRBD2 matches 11 bases. The CDR3 consists of 16 residues. The V gene's germline CDR1 is SGHTA and CDR2 FQGNSA. Losses at the gene ends were 2 bases for V and 4 bases for J; bases not matched to a gene: 4. Filled out from reference TRBV7-2 and TRBJ2-1, the complete variable domain reads GAGVSQSPSNKVTEKGKDVELRCDPISGHTALYWYRQSLGQGLEFLIYFQGNSAPDKSGLPSDRFSAERTGGSVSTLTIQRTQQEDSAVYLCASSLTRLAGYNEQFFGPGTRLTVL.

Only a few counts were recorded for this clonotype. This chain links TRBV19 with TRBJ2-1, with 9 nucleotides matching TRBD2. The V segment lost 1 base and the J segment 6 bases; nucleotides outside the gene matches: 4. The germline V gene has CDR1 LNHDA and CDR2 SQIVND (reference sequence). The CDR3 extends over 15 amino acids. The CDR3 is CASSIVGLAVNEQFF. DNA of the CDR3: TGTGCCAGTAGTATAGTGGGACTAGCAGTCAATGAGCAGTTCTTC.

This clonotype was counted between two and nine times. The chain is built from TRBV29-1 and TRBJ2-5; either TRBD1 or TRBD2 may supply D (6 bases each). The V gene's germline CDR1 is SQVTM and CDR2 ANQGSEA. V lost 4 bases, J lost 5 bases, and 14 bases lay in between. This CDR3 has 13 residues. CDR3: CSVGWGAVETQYF. DNA for the CDR3: TGCAGCGTTGGGTGGGGGGCCGTGGAGACCCAGTACTTC.

This clonotype was counted only a few times. This chain joins TRBV6-2 or TRBV6-3 and TRBJ2-2, with 8 bases lining up with TRBD2. The germline gives CDR1 MNHEY, CDR2 SVGEGT. The CDR3 is 14 amino acids. V lost 7 bases and J lost 7; bases outside the gene matches: 8. As DNA, the CDR3 is TGTGCCAGCACCCGGGAGGGCCACAACGGGGAGCTGTTTTTT. Translating it yields CASTREGHNGELFF.

The V gene is TRBV30, the J gene TRBJ1-1, with D perhaps matching TRBD1 (6 bases). Trimming shortened V by 1 base and J by 5 bases, and 17 bases separated the two germline ends. CDR3 length: 15 amino acids. From germline, CDR1 is GTSNPN and CDR2 SVGIG (reference sequence). This chain's CDR3 is CAWSAGGLENTEAFF. The CDR3, as DNA: TGTGCCTGGAGTGCGGGGGGCTTAGAGAATACTGAAGCTTTCTTT.

This clonotype was counted between two and nine times. J is TRBJ2-5 and V is TRBV12-3 or TRBV12-4; maybe TRBD2 (6 bases). The V and J ends lost 7 bases and 1 base respectively, with 19 bases between them. The CDR3 covers 16 residues. The CDR3 nucleotides are TGTGCCAGCACCCCCTGGGGCGGGGTACTCCAAGAGACCCAGTACTTC. Its translation is CASTPWGGVLQETQYF.

This clonotype was picked up one time. J is TRBJ2-5 and V is TRBV7-3; 7 positions match TRBD2. CDR3 length: 15 residues. Germline values: CDR1 SGHTA, CDR2 FQGTGA. V lost 1 base and J lost 3; bases outside the gene matches: 5. The CDR3: CASSLSRTRKETQYF. CDR3 nucleotides: TGTGCCAGCAGCTTAAGTCGGACTAGAAAAGAGACCCAGTACTTC.